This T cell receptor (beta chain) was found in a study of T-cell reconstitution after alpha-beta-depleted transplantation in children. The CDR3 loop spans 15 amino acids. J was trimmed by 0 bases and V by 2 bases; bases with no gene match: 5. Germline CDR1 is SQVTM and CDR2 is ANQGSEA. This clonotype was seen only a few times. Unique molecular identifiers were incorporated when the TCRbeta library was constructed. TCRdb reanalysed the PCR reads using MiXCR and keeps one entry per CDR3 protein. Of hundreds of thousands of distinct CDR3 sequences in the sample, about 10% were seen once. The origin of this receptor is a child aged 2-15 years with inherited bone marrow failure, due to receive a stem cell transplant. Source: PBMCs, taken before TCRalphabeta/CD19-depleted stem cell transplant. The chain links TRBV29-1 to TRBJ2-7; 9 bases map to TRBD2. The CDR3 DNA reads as TGCAGCGTTGAAAAGCCTAGCGGGAACTCCTACGAGCAGTACTTC. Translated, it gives CSVEKPSGNSYEQYF.